The clone carrying this TCR beta chain has just a few counts. The PCR contained 60 Vbeta and 13 Jbeta primers. Sequenced by immunoSEQ multiplex PCR; TCRdb stores in-frame clones only, minus some. Among around 41,000 clones listed, 51% were seen once. V shed 6 bases and J shed 1 base, with 15 bases lying between them. The germline CDR1 and CDR2 sequences are MNHEY and SVGAGI. The CDR3 loop spans 15 amino acids. The data derive from a study of cytomegalovirus exposure and HLA in healthy donors. The chain recombines TRBV6-5 with TRBJ1-1; D not resolved. This clonotype originated in a man aged 55 to 70 in good health and CMV-seronegative. The sequenced sample consisted of PBMCs. In DNA, the CDR3 is TGTGCCAGCAGGCTAGGAGCCGGAGGGAACACTGAAGCTTTCTTT. It specifies CASRLGAGGNTEAFF.